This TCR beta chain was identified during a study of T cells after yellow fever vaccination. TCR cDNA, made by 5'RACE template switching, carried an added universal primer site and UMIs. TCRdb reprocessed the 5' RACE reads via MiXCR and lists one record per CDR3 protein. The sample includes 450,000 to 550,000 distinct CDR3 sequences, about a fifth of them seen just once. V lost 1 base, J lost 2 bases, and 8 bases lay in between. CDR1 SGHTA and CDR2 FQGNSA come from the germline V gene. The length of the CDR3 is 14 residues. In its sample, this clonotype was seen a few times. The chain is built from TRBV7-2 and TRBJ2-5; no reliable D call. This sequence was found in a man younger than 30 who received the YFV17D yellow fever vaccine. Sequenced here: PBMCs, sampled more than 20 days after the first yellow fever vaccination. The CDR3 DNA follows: TGTGCCAGCAGCTTAGGGTCTATTCAAGAGACCCAGTACTTC. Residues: CASSLGSIQETQYF.